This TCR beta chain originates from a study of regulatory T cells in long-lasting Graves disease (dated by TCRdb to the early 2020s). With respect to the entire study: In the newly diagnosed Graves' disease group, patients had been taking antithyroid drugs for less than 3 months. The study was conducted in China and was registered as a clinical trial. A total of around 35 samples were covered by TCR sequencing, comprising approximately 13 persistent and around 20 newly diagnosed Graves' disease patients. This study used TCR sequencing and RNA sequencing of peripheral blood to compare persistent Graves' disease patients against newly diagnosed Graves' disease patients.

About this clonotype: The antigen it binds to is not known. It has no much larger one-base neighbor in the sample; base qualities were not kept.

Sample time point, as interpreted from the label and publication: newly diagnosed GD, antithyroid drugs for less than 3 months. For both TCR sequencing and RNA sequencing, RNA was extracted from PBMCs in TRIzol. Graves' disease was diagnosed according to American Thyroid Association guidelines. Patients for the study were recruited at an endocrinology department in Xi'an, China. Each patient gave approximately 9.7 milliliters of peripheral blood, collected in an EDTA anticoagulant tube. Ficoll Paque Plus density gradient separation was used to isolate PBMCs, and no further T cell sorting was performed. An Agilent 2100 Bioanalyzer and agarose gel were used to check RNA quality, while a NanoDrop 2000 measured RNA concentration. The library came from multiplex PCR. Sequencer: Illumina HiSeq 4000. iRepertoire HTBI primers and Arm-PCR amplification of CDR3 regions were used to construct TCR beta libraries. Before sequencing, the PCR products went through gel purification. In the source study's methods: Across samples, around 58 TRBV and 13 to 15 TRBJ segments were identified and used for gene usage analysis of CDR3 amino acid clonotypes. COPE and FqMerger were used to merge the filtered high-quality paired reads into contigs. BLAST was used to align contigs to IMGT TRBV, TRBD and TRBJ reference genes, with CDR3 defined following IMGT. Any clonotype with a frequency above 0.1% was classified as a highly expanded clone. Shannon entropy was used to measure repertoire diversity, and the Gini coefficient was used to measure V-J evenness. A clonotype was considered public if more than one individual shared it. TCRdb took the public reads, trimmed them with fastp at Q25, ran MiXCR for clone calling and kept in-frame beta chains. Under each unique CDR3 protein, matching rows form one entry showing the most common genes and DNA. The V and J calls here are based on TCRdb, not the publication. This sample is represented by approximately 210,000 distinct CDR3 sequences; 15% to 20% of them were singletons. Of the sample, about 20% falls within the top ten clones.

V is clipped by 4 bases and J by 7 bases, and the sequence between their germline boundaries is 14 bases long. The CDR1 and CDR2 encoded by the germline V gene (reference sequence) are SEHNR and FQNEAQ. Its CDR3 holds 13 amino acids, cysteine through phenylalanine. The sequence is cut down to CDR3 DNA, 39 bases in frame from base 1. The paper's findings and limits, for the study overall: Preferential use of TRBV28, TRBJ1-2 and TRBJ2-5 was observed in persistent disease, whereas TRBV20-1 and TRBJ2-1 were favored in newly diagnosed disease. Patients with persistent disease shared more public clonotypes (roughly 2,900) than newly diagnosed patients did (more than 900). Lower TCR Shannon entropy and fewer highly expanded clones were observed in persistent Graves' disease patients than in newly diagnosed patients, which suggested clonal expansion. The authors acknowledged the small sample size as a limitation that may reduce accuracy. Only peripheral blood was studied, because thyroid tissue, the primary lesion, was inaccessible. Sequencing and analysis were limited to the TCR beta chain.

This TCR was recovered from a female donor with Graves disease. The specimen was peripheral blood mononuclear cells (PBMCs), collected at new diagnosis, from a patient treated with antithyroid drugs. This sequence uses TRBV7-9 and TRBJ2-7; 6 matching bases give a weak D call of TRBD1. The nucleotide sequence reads TGTGCCAGCAGCTACATACAGGGAGAGGAGCAGTACTTC. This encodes CASSYIQGEEQYF.